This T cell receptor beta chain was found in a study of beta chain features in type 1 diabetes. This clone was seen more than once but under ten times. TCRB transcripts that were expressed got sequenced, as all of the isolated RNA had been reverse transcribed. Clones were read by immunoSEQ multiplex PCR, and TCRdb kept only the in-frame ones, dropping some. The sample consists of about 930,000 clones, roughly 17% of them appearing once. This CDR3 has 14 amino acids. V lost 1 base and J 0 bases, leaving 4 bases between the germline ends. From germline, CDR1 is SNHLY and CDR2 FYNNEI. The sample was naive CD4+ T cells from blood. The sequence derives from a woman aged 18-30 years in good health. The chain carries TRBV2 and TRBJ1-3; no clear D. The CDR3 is CASSEVDSGNTIYF. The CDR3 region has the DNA TGTGCCAGCAGTGAAGTCGACTCTGGAAACACCATATATTTT.